The present entry profiles one TCR beta chain with its context. The target antigen is unknown. V dropped 4 bases and J dropped 9 bases, with 18 bases sitting between them. This CDR3 has 14 amino acids. This sample was taken from a study of T cells in Graves' hyperthyroidism and ophthalmopathy. Turning to the study itself: Any treatment followed the collection of peripheral blood at initial diagnosis. Points from the study as a whole: Blood also contained most expanded thyroid clonotypes above 0.001.

RNA transcripts served as the template for amplifying TCR beta CDR3 regions. HTBI primers were employed in a first-round RT-PCR of the TCR CDR3. TCRdb redid the calling of the multiplex PCR reads with MiXCR, one entry per CDR3 protein. The data show around 620,000 distinct CDR3 sequences, about a sixth seen once. The clonotype comes from a woman aged 25 to 39 with Graves' hyperthyroidism. The chain carries TRBV12-3 or TRBV12-4 and TRBJ1-2; D perhaps matches TRBD1 (6 bases). Sequencing was done on a sample of blood. The CDR3 DNA sequence: TGTGCCAGCAGTTACACAACCCAGGGGCAGAGCTACACCTTC. It specifies CASSYTTQGQSYTF.